This record looks at one TCR beta chain sequence and its context. Its specificity is unknown. This specimen belongs to a study of cytomegalovirus exposure and HLA in healthy donors. General study points: Presence/absence analysis assumed near-uniform sequencing depth across donors.

This PCR relied on a set of 60 Vbeta primers and 13 Jbeta primers. Clones were sequenced by immunoSEQ multiplex PCR, and TCRdb holds only the in-frame ones, with some missing. The table includes about 120,000 clones, around three quarters detected once. The V gene end was trimmed by 8 bases and the J gene end by 4 bases; junction bases not matched to a gene: 13. CDR1 GTSNPN and CDR2 SVGIG come from the germline V gene (reference sequence). The CDR3 is made up of 15 amino acids. This chain links TRBV30 with TRBJ1-2; 10 bases map to TRBD1. Specimen: PBMCs. The sequence came from a human donor in good health. The CDR3 loop reads CARQGSTGGGYGYTF. The CDR3, as DNA: TGTGCCCGTCAGGGGTCGACAGGGGGCGGCTATGGCTACACCTTC. Using reference TRBV30 and TRBJ1-2 for the parts outside the CDR3, the full variable domain is SQTIHQWPATLVQPVGSPLSLECTVEGTSNPNLYWYRQAAGRGLQLLFYSVGIGQISSEVPQNLSASRPQDRQFILSSKKLLLSDSGFYLCARQGSTGGGYGYTFGSGTRLTVV.